Below, 13 T cell receptor beta chains from the same sample are listed, as sequenced in a study of tissue T cells after allogeneic stem cell transplantation. Time point denoted: mouse harvest day 7 after allogeneic transplant. Tail vein injection delivered 10^7 T-cell-depleted bone marrow cells and 10^6 splenic CD5+ T cells. Using immunoSEQ multiplex PCR, the repertoire was profiled, and TCRdb retains in-frame clones only, with some absent. The table shows about 11,000 clones, with roughly two fifths occurring only once. The sequenced material came from skin. Every receptor here comes from a female BALB/c mouse given C57BL/6 T cells with graft-versus-host disease after an allogeneic hematopoietic cell transplant.

This clone is judged medium-sized. These gene names are mouse names. The read ends 1 residue before the CDR3 terminus; that terminus is restored from the germline J gene. The chain has TRBV16 and TRBJ2-5, with 8 bases fitting TRBD2. The CDR3 contains 16 residues. The V and J ends lost 0 bases and 2 bases, in that order; junction bases with no gene match: 4. The germline CDR1 and CDR2 sequences are SGHSA and FRNQAP. The sequenced part of the CDR3 DNA is TGTGCAAGCAGCTTAGATCGGGGGGGCGGCCAAGACACCCAGTAC. This encodes CASSLDRGGGQDTQY. The CDR3 in full is CASSLDRGGGQDTQYF.

Comment on this clone: Germline and genes: mouse. The CDR3 extends 1 residue past the end of the read, so its final part is completed from the germline J gene. V and J are TRBV23 and TRBJ1-4; the table names TRBD1, a call not compared with the DNA. The CDR3 is 15 amino acids. CDR1 and CDR2 from the germline V gene are KGHTA and FQNQQP. The part of the CDR3 DNA that was read is TGCTCCAGCAGTCAATCGGGGACAGCCAACGAAAGATTATTT. Encoded protein: CSSSQSGTANERLF. The full CDR3 reads CSSSQSGTANERLFF.

With regard to this clone: Mouse gene names apply. Read sequence stops 1 residue before the CDR3 end, and the germline J gene provides the missing end. This chain connects TRBV3 to TRBJ1-2; D gene uncertain. CDR3 length: 13 residues. V was clipped by 1 base and J by 3 bases, with 6 bases between them. CDR1 is SNHLY and CDR2 is FYNGKV in the germline V gene (reference sequence). CDR3 protein: CASSLDRDSDYTF. CDR3 bases read: TGTGCCAGCAGCTTAGACCGGGACTCCGACTACACC.

Of note for this clone: Gene names follow the mouse nomenclature. With the read ending 1 residue before the CDR3 end, the germline J gene is used to fill in that end. V usage is TRBV13-3 and J usage is TRBJ2-7; tentative D call: TRBD1 (6 bases). V was cut by 0 bases and J by 1 base, with 11 bases left in between. Germline CDR1 NNHDY, CDR2 SYVADS. The CDR3 extends over 15 amino acids. The sequenced part of the CDR3 DNA is TGTGCCAGCAGTGATGCAAATAGGGGGTCCTATGAACAGTAC. This codes for CASSDANRGSYEQY. The full CDR3 is CASSDANRGSYEQYF.

This clone is medium-sized (0.01 to 0.1%). Gene names and germline match the mouse. The CDR3 is cut off 1 residue early in the read; its end comes from the germline J gene. This sequence joins TRBV4 and TRBJ2-1, with 10 bases aligning to TRBD2. The CDR3 is 15 amino acids. J was trimmed by 1 base and V by 5 bases; bases with no gene match: 2. In germline, CDR1 is LGHDT, CDR2 YNNKQL (reference sequence). The part of the CDR3 DNA that was read is TGTGCCAGCAGCGAGGGACTGGGGAACTATGCTGAGCAGTTC. Translating it yields CASSEGLGNYAEQF. The whole CDR3 sequence reads CASSEGLGNYAEQFF.

A word on this clone: The listed genes are named as in mouse. The read ends 1 residue shy of where the CDR3 ends; the end is completed using the germline J gene. The rearrangement uses TRBV3 and TRBJ2-4; unclear D gene. Trimming removed 2 bases from V and 0 bases from J, with 6 bases in between. This CDR3 contains 14 residues. Germline CDR1 reads SNHLY; CDR2 reads FYNGKV (reference sequence). Incomplete CDR3 DNA: TGTGCCAGCAGCTTACTGGCTAGTCAAAACACCTTGTAC. It encodes CASSLLASQNTLY. The full CDR3 reads CASSLLASQNTLYF.

This clone was detected only a few times. Genes and germline are mouse. The read ends 1 residue shy of where the CDR3 ends; the end is completed using the germline J gene. The J gene is TRBJ1-1, the V gene TRBV26; a weak D match, TRBD1 (6 bases). The V gene lost 2 bases and the J gene lost 3 bases, with 10 bases spanning the gap. CDR3 length: 14 amino acids. The germline CDR1 and CDR2 sequences are KGHPV and FQNQEV (reference sequence). The chain's CDR3 is CASSLKQGDTEVFF. The CDR3 bases that were read are TGTGCCAGCAGTCTGAAACAGGGAGACACAGAAGTCTTC.

In the case of this clone: Mouse germline and gene names are used. The read stops 1 residue short of the end of the CDR3; the missing end is completed from the germline J gene. This chain joins TRBV13-3 and TRBJ1-4; 8 bases line up with TRBD1. Germline V gene sequence: CDR1 NNHDY, CDR2 SYVADS. The CDR3 length is 14 residues. Trimming took 6 bases from V and 2 from J; bases not matched to a gene: 3. The CDR3 spells CASTRTGSNERLFF. The DNA read from the CDR3 is TGTGCCAGCACCCGGACAGGGTCCAACGAAAGATTATTT.

This clone was counted a few times. Gene names refer to mouse genes. The read stops 1 residue short of the end of the CDR3; the missing end is completed from the germline J gene. The chain uses TRBV19 and TRBJ2-3; D is possibly TRBD2 (6 bases). Trimming removed 6 bases at V and 0 bases at J, with 11 bases between. Germline CDR1 and CDR2: FNHDT and SITEND (reference sequence). This CDR3 has 14 residues. CDR3 bases read: TGTGCCAGCATCGACTGGAATAGTGCAGAAACGCTGTAT. This gives the protein CASIDWNSAETLY. The whole CDR3 protein reads CASIDWNSAETLYF.

This clone counts as medium-sized. Gene and germline names: mouse. The read gets to within 1 residue of the CDR3 end, and the germline J gene fills in the rest. Other DNA sequences in this sample translate to the same CDR3. J is TRBJ2-3 and V is TRBV26, with no clear D. Germline loops: CDR1 KGHPV, CDR2 FQNQEV (reference sequence). Trimming cost V 3 bases and J 0 bases, with 1 base left between them. The CDR3 contains 12 residues. Incomplete CDR3 DNA: TGTGCCAGCAGTCTTAGTGCAGAAACGCTGTAT. This sequence encodes CASSLSAETLY. The whole CDR3 region reads CASSLSAETLYF.

A remark on this clone: Mouse germline and gene names are used. The sequenced fragment ends 1 residue before the CDR3 boundary, so the rest is inferred from the germline J gene. This chain uses TRBV13-3 with TRBJ2-5; possibly TRBD2 for D (7 bases). Germline V gene lookup returns CDR1 NNHDY and CDR2 SYVADS. V was clipped by 1 base and J by 5 bases, with 11 bases between them. The CDR3 spans 14 residues. The CDR3 spells CASSDRGGRDTQYF. The CDR3 bases that were read are TGTGCCAGCAGTGATAGGGGGGGAAGAGACACCCAGTAC.

This clone was detected only a few times. Any gene name here is a mouse gene name. The CDR3 DNA, read in part, is TGTGCCAGCAGTCACCAGCTTTCCAACGAAAGATTATTT. As protein: CASSHQLSNERLF. The whole CDR3 reads CASSHQLSNERLFF. V and J are TRBV26 and TRBJ1-4; D ambiguous. The read stops 1 residue short of the end of the CDR3; the missing end is completed from the germline J gene. The V gene lost 4 bases and the J gene lost 0 bases, with 6 bases spanning the gap. From germline, CDR1 is KGHPV and CDR2 FQNQEV (reference sequence). This CDR3 region has 14 residues.

In this sample, this clone turned up a few times. All gene names here are mouse names. The observed sequence ends 1 residue before the CDR3 terminus, with the missing tail filled in from the germline J gene. The chain combines TRBV16 with TRBJ1-1; D remains unclear. Germline lookup yields CDR1 SGHSA and CDR2 FRNQAP. The CDR3 is 13 amino acids. Trimming removed 6 bases at V and 1 base at J, with 9 bases between. CDR3 in amino acids: CASRSSGNTEVFF. Partial CDR3 DNA: TGTGCAAGCAGATCCTCAGGGAACACAGAAGTCTTC.